This entry describes one T cell receptor beta chain. Its antigen is still unknown. The authors reverse transcribed roughly 0.45 to 1 ug RNA with random hexamers. MiXCR, applied by TCRdb to the immunoSEQ multiplex PCR reads, yields one record per CDR3 protein. The sample holds roughly 70,000 distinct CDR3 sequences, roughly 95% seen once. Trimming stripped 5 bases from V and 2 bases from J, with 10 bases between. This CDR3 is built from 13 residues. Germline V gene data show CDR1 as SQVTM and CDR2 as ANQGSEA. Sequencing of TCR beta, carried out with a high-throughput approach, was applied to CD8+ and CD4+ T cells from the blood. The multiple sclerosis controls were treatment-naive patients, and their relapsing-remitting disease was stable or active. The sample belongs to a study of CD8 T cells in Susac syndrome. Study findings and constraints: Only a relatively small number of individuals were included in the TCR sequencing and HLA analysis.

The specimen sequenced was CD4+ T cells from PBMCs. This TCR was recovered from a human donor with multiple sclerosis. This chain connects TRBV29-1 to TRBJ2-1; D perhaps matches TRBD2 (5 bases). This chain's CDR3 is CSVQSGTYNEQFF. CDR3 sequence (DNA): TGCAGCGTTCAAAGCGGTACCTACAATGAGCAGTTCTTC.